Listed below are T cell receptor beta chains from one sample, sequenced in a study of radiation and T cells in renal cell carcinoma. Sequenced by immunoSEQ multiplex PCR; TCRdb stores in-frame clones only, minus some. The sample lists 140,000 to 150,000 clones; 86% were seen once. Sequencing used blood, obtained from a patient whose treatment included radiotherapy and nephrectomy. The receptors come from a woman in her fifties or sixties with renal cell carcinoma. CDR3s leave out the opening cysteine and the closing phenylalanine or tryptophan. The order of the fields is V gene, J gene, CDR3 length, CDR3 protein.

V gene: TRBV10-1; J gene: TRBJ2-5; CDR3 length: 11; CDR3 protein: ASQLGQGETQY
V gene: TRBV19; J gene: TRBJ1-2; CDR3 length: 11; CDR3 protein: ASIATGLGGYT
V gene: TRBV7-2; J gene: TRBJ2-1; CDR3 length: 14; CDR3 protein: ASSSYSGGEYNEQF
V gene: TRBV5-6; J gene: TRBJ1-1; CDR3 length: 9; CDR3 protein: ASSLGHEAF
V gene: TRBV7-2; J gene: TRBJ1-2; CDR3 length: 13; CDR3 protein: ASSLAQDRGWGYT
V gene: TRBV6-6; J gene: TRBJ1-4; CDR3 length: 11; CDR3 protein: ASSRLDGEKLF
V gene: TRBV19; J gene: TRBJ1-5; CDR3 length: 14; CDR3 protein: ASSFRDRGINQPQH
V gene: TRBV11-2; J gene: TRBJ1-1; CDR3 length: 11; CDR3 protein: ASSTHLLGEAF
V gene: TRBV4-3; J gene: TRBJ2-1; CDR3 length: 13; CDR3 protein: ASSQDGTSYNEQF
V gene: TRBV6-1; J gene: TRBJ1-5; CDR3 length: 11; CDR3 protein: ASSERENQPQH
V gene: TRBV5-4; J gene: TRBJ1-1; CDR3 length: 11; CDR3 protein: ASSLNGRAEAF
V gene: TRBV11-3; J gene: TRBJ2-1; CDR3 length: 15; CDR3 protein: ASSLVGLAKADNEQF
V gene: TRBV4-1; J gene: TRBJ2-3; CDR3 length: 13; CDR3 protein: ASSQDGRELDTQY
V gene: TRBV5-4; J gene: TRBJ2-7; CDR3 length: 10; CDR3 protein: ASTPNPYEQY
V gene: TRBV15; J gene: TRBJ2-7; CDR3 length: 10; CDR3 protein: ATSRDSYEQY
V gene: TRBV9; J gene: TRBJ2-3; CDR3 length: 12; CDR3 protein: ASSVESGTDTQY
V gene: TRBV4-3; J gene: TRBJ2-3; CDR3 length: 15; CDR3 protein: ASSPRTSGTGADTQY
V gene: TRBV9; J gene: TRBJ2-5; CDR3 length: 14; CDR3 protein: ASSVGGLAGQETQY
V gene: TRBV4-3; J gene: TRBJ1-4; CDR3 length: 10; CDR3 protein: ASSPGVGKLF
V gene: TRBV28; J gene: TRBJ2-5; CDR3 length: 12; CDR3 protein: ASSQDSGQEIQY
V gene: TRBV18; J gene: TRBJ1-6; CDR3 length: 12; CDR3 protein: ASSGTTQNSPLH
V gene: TRBV28; J gene: TRBJ2-7; CDR3 length: 11; CDR3 protein: ASSLPSPTQQY
V gene: TRBV9; J gene: TRBJ1-6; CDR3 length: 13; CDR3 protein: ASSVGPGRNSPLH
V gene: TRBV19; J gene: TRBJ1-1; CDR3 length: 13; CDR3 protein: ASSEGDRALAEAF
V gene: TRBV6-6; J gene: TRBJ1-3; CDR3 length: 12; CDR3 protein: ASLGGAGGNTIY
V gene: TRBV5-4; J gene: TRBJ2-5; CDR3 length: 14; CDR3 protein: ASSTGLAGLRETQY
V gene: TRBV9; J gene: TRBJ1-5; CDR3 length: 15; CDR3 protein: ASSVGVAGGLGQPQH
V gene: TRBV2; J gene: TRBJ2-1; CDR3 length: 10; CDR3 protein: ASSTGGNEQF
V gene: TRBV28; J gene: TRBJ1-1; CDR3 length: 14; CDR3 protein: ASSLPRGTLNTEAF
V gene: TRBV29-1; J gene: TRBJ2-5; CDR3 length: 13; CDR3 protein: SGRDRSDPKETQY
V gene: TRBV4-3; J gene: TRBJ2-1; CDR3 length: 14; CDR3 protein: ASSQEVGRSYNEQF
V gene: TRBV28; J gene: TRBJ1-6; CDR3 length: 12; CDR3 protein: ASSSGQLGSPLH
V gene: TRBV4-1; J gene: TRBJ1-1; CDR3 length: 11; CDR3 protein: ASSQAGGEDRT
V gene: TRBV28; J gene: TRBJ2-3; CDR3 length: 12; CDR3 protein: ASRRRDDRDTQY
V gene: TRBV7-2; J gene: TRBJ2-1; CDR3 length: 11; CDR3 protein: ASSSRSGRAEF
V gene: TRBV25-1; J gene: TRBJ2-1; CDR3 length: 12; CDR3 protein: ASVDTGGYNEQF
V gene: TRBV10-3; J gene: TRBJ2-5; CDR3 length: 13; CDR3 protein: AISESAGGRETQY
V gene: TRBV28; J gene: TRBJ2-7; CDR3 length: 13; CDR3 protein: ASSSSAGESYEQY
V gene: TRBV4-1; J gene: TRBJ2-1; CDR3 length: 13; CDR3 protein: ASSQALASYNEQF
V gene: TRBV7-2; J gene: TRBJ1-2; CDR3 length: 11; CDR3 protein: ASSAGPSYGYT
V gene: TRBV6-6; J gene: TRBJ2-7; CDR3 length: 9; CDR3 protein: ASSRPYEQY
V gene: TRBV6-4; J gene: TRBJ2-7; CDR3 length: 14; CDR3 protein: ASSDPTSGSGYEQY
V gene: TRBV6-1; J gene: TRBJ1-2; CDR3 length: 12; CDR3 protein: ASMRGGENYGYT
V gene: TRBV5-5; J gene: TRBJ1-4; CDR3 length: 12; CDR3 protein: ASSFTGAMEKLF
V gene: TRBV6-5; J gene: TRBJ2-7; CDR3 length: 13; CDR3 protein: ASRGLAGVTYEQY
V gene: TRBV11-2; J gene: TRBJ2-1; CDR3 length: 11; CDR3 protein: ASSGGLVNEQF
V gene: TRBV11-2; J gene: TRBJ2-7; CDR3 length: 11; CDR3 protein: ASSLDSIREQY
V gene: TRBV30; J gene: TRBJ1-1; CDR3 length: 13; CDR3 protein: AWSVSRVKGTEAF
V gene: TRBV6-1; J gene: TRBJ1-2; CDR3 length: 11; CDR3 protein: ASSEALRGTGG
V gene: TRBV4-3; J gene: TRBJ1-2; CDR3 length: 14; CDR3 protein: ASSQDRAANSYGYT
V gene: TRBV5-1; J gene: TRBJ1-6; CDR3 length: 14; CDR3 protein: ASSLANGQGRAPLH
V gene: TRBV25-1; J gene: TRBJ1-3; CDR3 length: 12; CDR3 protein: ASSHSSSGNTIY
V gene: TRBV7-2; J gene: TRBJ2-7; CDR3 length: 12; CDR3 protein: ASSIQGVLYEQY
V gene: TRBV19; J gene: TRBJ2-7; CDR3 length: 11; CDR3 protein: ASSITGPYEQY